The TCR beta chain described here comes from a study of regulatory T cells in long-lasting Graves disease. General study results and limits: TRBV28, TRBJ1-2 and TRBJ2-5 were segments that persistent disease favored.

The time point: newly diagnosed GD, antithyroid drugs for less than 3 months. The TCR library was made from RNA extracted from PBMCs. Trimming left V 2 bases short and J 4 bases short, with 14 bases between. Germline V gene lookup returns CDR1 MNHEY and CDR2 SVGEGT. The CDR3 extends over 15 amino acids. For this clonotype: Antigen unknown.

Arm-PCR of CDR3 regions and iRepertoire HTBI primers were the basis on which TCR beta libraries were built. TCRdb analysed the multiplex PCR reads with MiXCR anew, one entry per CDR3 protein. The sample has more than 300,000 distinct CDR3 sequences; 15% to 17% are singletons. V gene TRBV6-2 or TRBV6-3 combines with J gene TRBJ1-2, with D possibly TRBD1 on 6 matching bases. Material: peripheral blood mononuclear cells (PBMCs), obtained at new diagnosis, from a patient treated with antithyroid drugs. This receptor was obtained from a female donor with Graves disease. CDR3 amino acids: CASSYASGAGYGYTF. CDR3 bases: TGTGCCAGCAGTTACGCCTCAGGGGCAGGCTATGGCTACACCTTC.